The 23 T cell receptor beta chains presented below share a single source sample, sequenced in a study of cytomegalovirus exposure and HLA in healthy donors. The PCR contained 60 Vbeta and 13 Jbeta primers. Repertoires were generated with immunoSEQ multiplex PCR, while TCRdb's copy carries only in-frame clones and drops some. The table lists approximately 190,000 clones, with roughly 0.74% in the top ten. The sample taken for sequencing was PBMCs. The receptors originated from a boy between 5 and 17 years old in good health and CMV-seronegative.

This CDR3 is CATQATGGIYEQYF. DNA of the CDR3: TGTGCCACTCAGGCGACAGGGGGTATTTACGAGCAGTACTTC. The chain joins TRBV19 to TRBJ2-5; 9 positions match TRBD1. The end of the DNA is better explained by TRBJ2-7, so the J call may be wrong. The length of the CDR3 is 14 residues. In germline, CDR1 is LNHDA, CDR2 SQIVND (reference sequence).

The rearrangement joins TRBV11-2 to TRBJ2-1; TRBD2 might be the D (6 bases). Between the trimmed V and J ends, which lost 1 base and 5 bases, there was a span of 12 bases. The CDR3 sequence is 15 residues long. Per germline, CDR1 SGHAT and CDR2 FQNNGV. CDR3 residues: CASSLGLGGNNEQFF. The CDR3 nucleotides read TGTGCCAGCAGCTTAGGGCTTGGGGGGAACAATGAGCAGTTCTTC.

The rearrangement uses TRBV15 and TRBJ1-2, with D maybe TRBD1 (5 bases). V lost 8 bases to trimming and J lost 3 bases, with 10 bases between them. The CDR3 has 12 residues. Germline values: CDR1 LNHNV, CDR2 YYDKDF (reference sequence). CDR3 sequence (DNA): TGTGCCACCGGGGCTTTGGACTATGGCTACACCTTC. Its translation: CATGALDYGYTF.

This chain links TRBV28 with TRBJ1-1; perhaps TRBD1 as D (5 bases). Germline V gene data show CDR1 as MDHEN and CDR2 as SYDVKM. This CDR3 spans 15 amino acids. V lost 5 bases, J lost 1 base, and 14 bases lay in between. For the CDR3, the DNA is TGTGCCAGCAGTATAGGAGGAGGGGCGAACACTGAAGCTTTCTTT. Translated: CASSIGGGANTEAFF.

J is TRBJ1-1 and V is TRBV6-6; TRBD1 matches at 10 bases. The CDR3 is 16 residues long. J gave up 0 bases and V 3 bases, and 4 bases lay outside the gene matches. Germline V gene lookup returns CDR1 MNHNY and CDR2 SVGAGI (reference sequence). The CDR3, as DNA: TGTGCCAGCAGTTATGGACAGGGGGGGATGAACACTGAAGCTTTCTTT. Its protein product is CASSYGQGGMNTEAFF.

The V and J genes are TRBV19 and TRBJ1-2; 9 nucleotides align to TRBD1. CDR3 length: 15 residues. Trimming took 4 bases from V and 2 from J; bases not matched to a gene: 5. Germline CDR1 and CDR2: LNHDA and SQIVND (reference sequence). The CDR3 here is CASSRTGGENYGYTF. In DNA form, the CDR3 reads TGTGCCAGTAGTAGAACAGGGGGCGAAAACTATGGCTACACCTTC.

The gene calls are TRBV19 and TRBJ2-7, with 7 nucleotides matching TRBD1. The CDR3 totals 14 residues. V shed 4 bases, J shed 2 bases, and the junction held 5 bases outside the gene matches. Germline V gives CDR1 LNHDA, CDR2 SQIVND (reference sequence). CDR3: CASSTYRGPYEQYF. CDR3 sequence (DNA): TGTGCCAGTAGTACGTATAGGGGGCCCTACGAGCAGTACTTC.

CDR3 sequence reads: CASSQQGNQPQHF. As DNA, the CDR3 is TGTGCCAGCAGCCAGCAGGGGAATCAGCCCCAGCATTTT. The chain couples TRBV6-1 to TRBJ1-5; the D gene is possibly TRBD1 (6 bases). The germline V and J ends were trimmed by 6 bases and 4 bases, with 10 bases remaining between them. Germline assignment: CDR1 MNHNS and CDR2 SASEGT. The CDR3 runs 13 residues.

This chain joins TRBV6-5 and TRBJ1-1; D not certain. This CDR3 is 14 amino acids long. Trimming shortened V by 6 bases and J by 0 bases, and 11 bases separated the two germline ends. Germline values: CDR1 MNHEY, CDR2 SVGAGI. The CDR3 is CASRVEGLNTEAFF. The DNA of the CDR3 is TGTGCCAGCAGGGTAGAGGGATTGAACACTGAAGCTTTCTTT.

This sequence joins TRBV28 and TRBJ2-2; 7 bases are a match to TRBD2. CDR1 and CDR2 (germline): MDHEN, SYDVKM. This CDR3 is built from 17 residues. The V segment lost 8 bases and the J segment 7 bases; nucleotides outside the gene matches: 19. CDR3 region: CASQTPPSGGFSGELFF. The CDR3 bases are TGTGCCAGCCAAACACCTCCGTCGGGGGGTTTCAGCGGGGAGCTGTTTTTT.

CDR3 coding DNA: TGTGCCAGCAGTTGGACTGAGTCCGGGGAGCTGTTTTTT. Its translation: CASSWTESGELFF. V usage is TRBV6-5 and J usage is TRBJ2-2; the D gene is possibly TRBD2 (5 bases). In germline, CDR1 is MNHEY, CDR2 SVGAGI. The CDR3 runs to 13 residues. V was pared by 4 bases and J by 6 bases, with 9 bases between.

The chain couples TRBV7-2 to TRBJ2-7, with D perhaps matching TRBD2 (7 bases). V was pared by 0 bases and J by 7 bases, with 16 bases between. In germline, CDR1 is SGHTA, CDR2 FQGNSA. The CDR3 contains 15 residues. The CDR3 DNA sequence: TGTGCCAGCAGCTTAGCCGGGGGGCGCTATGAGGAGCAGTACTTC. Protein product: CASSLAGGRYEEQYF.

This chain uses TRBV19 with TRBJ1-4, with TRBD1 matching over 10 bases. Trimming cost V 5 bases and J 6 bases; bases outside gene matches: 9. CDR1 LNHDA and CDR2 SQIVND come from the germline V gene (reference sequence). CDR3 length equals 16 residues. The CDR3 sequence: CASSWRSGQGHEKLFF. CDR3 nucleotide sequence: TGTGCCAGTAGTTGGCGATCGGGACAGGGGCATGAAAAACTGTTTTTT.

V usage is TRBV9 and J usage is TRBJ2-5, with 7 bases that match TRBD1. The CDR3 covers 13 residues. CDR1 is SGDLS, CDR2 YYNGEE, per germline. Trimming cost V 8 bases and J 9 bases; bases outside gene matches: 13. Here the CDR3 DNA reads TGTGCCAGTCACAATCACACAGGGGAAGCCCAGTACTTC. Protein product: CASHNHTGEAQYF.

The chain employs TRBV28 and TRBJ1-5, with 8 bases fitting TRBD1. The J segment lost 2 bases and the V segment lost 10 bases, leaving 7 bases of the junction unmatched. Germline lookup yields CDR1 MDHEN and CDR2 SYDVKM. The CDR3 runs to 14 residues. The CDR3 loop reads CATLTGGGNQPQHF. In DNA, the CDR3 is TGTGCCACCTTAACAGGGGGAGGCAATCAGCCCCAGCATTTT. Full variable domain (rest looked up from reference TRBV28 and TRBJ1-5): DVKVTQSSRYLVKRTGEKVFLECVQDMDHENMFWYRQDPGLGLRLIYFSYDVKMKEKGDIPEGYSVSREKKERFSLILESASTNQTSMYLCATLTGGGNQPQHFGDGTRLSIL.

This chain uses TRBV6-6 with TRBJ1-5, with 8 bases fitting TRBD1. J gave up 5 bases and V 5 bases, and 11 bases lay outside the gene matches. This CDR3 comprises 16 residues. The germline CDR1 and CDR2 sequences are MNHNY and SVGAGI (reference sequence). The CDR3 protein is CASSPRQGSNHQPQHF. In DNA form, the CDR3 reads TGTGCCAGCAGTCCAAGACAGGGGTCGAACCATCAGCCCCAGCATTTT.

The V gene is TRBV5-4, the J gene TRBJ2-1, with D possibly being TRBD2 (5 bases). CDR1 and CDR2 from the germline V gene are SGHNT and YYREEE (reference sequence). Trimming pared 0 bases from V and 4 bases from J, leaving 8 bases between. The CDR3 contains 14 residues. The CDR3 DNA sequence: TGTGCCAGCAGCTTGGCCAGCGGATACAATGAGCAGTTCTTC. This encodes CASSLASGYNEQFF.

The genes are TRBV28 and TRBJ1-1; D call uncertain. Germline CDR1 is MDHEN and CDR2 is SYDVKM. V was shortened by 2 bases and J by 4 bases, with 8 bases between the two germline ends. This CDR3 comprises 13 residues. The CDR3 here is CASSLTPGTEAFF. The DNA for the CDR3 is TGTGCCAGCAGTTTAACTCCGGGCACTGAAGCTTTCTTT.

The chain recombines TRBV23-1 with TRBJ1-5; TRBD1 agrees at 10 bases. TRBV23-1 is labeled an ORF, and its function is uncertain. This CDR3 has 16 residues. The ends lost 2 bases at V and 5 bases at J; junction bases unmatched: 6. The CDR3 DNA reads TGCGCCAGCAGTCAAATAGCGACAGGGGGCGATCAGCCCCAGCATTTT. Its protein is CASSQIATGGDQPQHF.

V gene TRBV5-1 combines with J gene TRBJ2-6, with D maybe TRBD1 (5 bases). CDR1 SGHRS and CDR2 YFSETQ come from the germline V gene. The CDR3 runs 18 residues. Trimming stripped 6 bases from V and 1 base from J, with 20 bases between. Here the CDR3 reads CASTGWGRVESGANVLTF. CDR3 nucleotide sequence: TGCGCCAGCACCGGTTGGGGCAGGGTGGAATCTGGGGCCAACGTCCTGACTTTC.

The rearrangement joins TRBV7-6 to TRBJ2-1, with unresolved D. Trimming stripped 4 bases from V and 10 bases from J, with 11 bases between. Germline V CDR1 and CDR2: SGHVS, FNYEAQ. The CDR3 covers 12 residues. DNA for the CDR3: TGTGCCAGCAGCTCTGGTTCCGGGGAGCAGTTCTTC. Amino acids: CASSSGSGEQFF.

This chain links TRBV5-6 with TRBJ1-2, with 8 positions matching TRBD1. The germline V gene has CDR1 SGHDT and CDR2 YYEEEE. J lost 0 bases, V lost 2 bases, and 6 bases had no gene match. CDR3 length equals 16 residues. Written as DNA, the CDR3 is TGTGCCAGCAGCTTCAGGGGGCCAAAGACTAACTATGGCTACACCTTC. It is translated as CASSFRGPKTNYGYTF.

The rearrangement uses TRBV9 and TRBJ1-5; D is ambiguous. V was shortened by 0 bases and J by 6 bases, with 13 bases between the two germline ends. The CDR3 contains 15 residues. Germline V lookup: CDR1 SGDLS, CDR2 YYNGEE. The CDR3, as DNA: TGTGCCAGCAGCGTAGCGGACGGACTGGGTCAGCCCCAGCATTTT. Translated, it gives CASSVADGLGQPQHF.